Following are 22 T cell receptor beta chains from one sample sequenced in a study of a mutant IDH1 vaccine in newly diagnosed glioma (dated by TCRdb to about 2021). The meaning of the sample's time point label: week 23, last vaccination. Each vaccine dose was 300 ug of a 20-mer mutant IDH1 peptide in Montanide, given subcutaneously with topical imiquimod. These receptors are not linked to any known antigen. The library was prepared using the immunoSEQ multiplex PCR assay. TCRdb provides this immuneACCESS table in a form limited to in-frame rearrangements. Some clones are lacking; in checked studies, under half of them reflect an unresolved V gene, and why the rest are absent is not known. This sample comprises approximately 81,000 clones, almost 85% of them detected only once. The ten largest clonotypes hold roughly 2.2% of the sample. The source was PBMCs, collected from a glioma patient whose treatment included an IDH1 peptide vaccine. The receptors originated from a man aged 30-40 years with glioma. Some clones in this sample may be carry-over from other donors' samples.

The chain employs TRBV19 and TRBJ2-3, with D hard to call. Trimming removed 9 bases from V and 0 bases from J, with 10 bases in between. The CDR3 covers 13 residues. In germline, CDR1 is LNHDA, CDR2 SQIVND (reference sequence). CDR3 sequence: CASNMGSTDTQYF. CDR3 nucleotide sequence: TGTGCCAGCAACATGGGGAGCACAGATACGCAGTATTTT.

The chain couples TRBV2 to TRBJ1-6, with TRBD1 as a possible D gene (6 bases). V was trimmed by 6 bases and J by 8 bases, leaving 14 bases between them. Germline lookup yields CDR1 SNHLY and CDR2 FYNNEI. CDR3 length equals 14 residues. CDR3 DNA: TGTGCCAGCAGACGGACAGCTCGCGATTCACCCCTCCACTTT. Translated, it gives CASRRTARDSPLHF.

This clone was seen more than once but under ten times. The identical CDR3 is also encoded by other nucleotide sequences in the sample. This rearrangement joins TRBV4-2 to TRBJ1-1, with D tentatively TRBD1 (5 bases). In germline, CDR1 is LGHNA, CDR2 YNFKEQ. The ends were cut back, 3 bases at V and 0 bases at J, with 8 bases in the middle. The length of the CDR3 is 14 residues. CDR3 region: CASSQAGLNTEAFF. CDR3 bases: TGTGCCAGCAGCCAGGCAGGGTTGAACACTGAAGCTTTCTTT.

The chain couples TRBV19 to TRBJ1-2; D not resolved. CDR1 is LNHDA and CDR2 is SQIVND in the germline V gene (reference sequence). The CDR3 has 13 amino acids. The V end was cut by 3 bases, the J end by 2 bases, with 7 bases between. The CDR3 DNA follows: TGTGCCAGTAGTATTTTACAAAACTATGGCTACACCTTC. Translating it yields CASSILQNYGYTF.

This chain uses TRBV28 with TRBJ1-1; no definite D call. Between the trimmed V and J ends, which lost 6 bases and 7 bases, there was a span of 9 bases. Looked up from germline, CDR1 is MDHEN and CDR2 is SYDVKM. The CDR3 totals 11 residues. The CDR3 protein is CASRAISEAFF. The DNA of the CDR3 is TGTGCCAGCAGAGCTATTAGTGAAGCTTTCTTT.

The V call is TRBV6-5, the J call TRBJ1-1, with TRBD1 matching over 9 bases. Unmatched junction bases numbered 6, after V lost 6 bases and J lost 4 bases. The length of the CDR3 is 14 residues. Looked up from germline, CDR1 is MNHEY and CDR2 is SVGAGI. The DNA for the CDR3 is TGTGCCAGCAGAACCCGGACAGGGGCCACTGAAGCTTTCTTT. Translating gives CASRTRTGATEAFF.

V is TRBV27 and J is TRBJ1-3, with 10 bases fitting TRBD1. Looked up from germline, CDR1 is MNHEY and CDR2 is SMNVEV (reference sequence). CDR3 length equals 19 residues. The J segment lost 3 bases and the V segment lost 3 bases, leaving 14 bases of the junction unmatched. As DNA, the CDR3 is TGTGCCAGCAGTTTCTTTGGGAGTTGGGACAGGGGAGTTGGAAACACCATATATTTT. As protein: CASSFFGSWDRGVGNTIYF.

This sequence joins TRBV9 and TRBJ2-1; 8 nucleotides line up with TRBD2. Germline V gives CDR1 SGDLS, CDR2 YYNGEE. Trimming took 3 bases from V and 6 from J; bases not matched to a gene: 11. The CDR3 totals 16 residues. The CDR3: CASSAGPGGASNEQFF. The CDR3 DNA reads TGTGCCAGCAGCGCCGGCCCGGGGGGGGCGAGCAATGAGCAGTTCTTC.

This chain connects TRBV18 to TRBJ2-1; tentatively, D is TRBD1 (6 bases). Trimming pared 2 bases from V and 0 bases from J, leaving 8 bases between. Germline V lookup: CDR1 KGHSH, CDR2 LQKENI. CDR3 length: 15 amino acids. The CDR3 DNA sequence: TGTGCCAGCTCACCAGACAGGAGCTCCTACAATGAGCAGTTCTTC. Translation: CASSPDRSSYNEQFF.

The gene calls are TRBV23-1 and TRBJ1-5, with 9 nucleotides matching TRBD1. TRBV23-1 is sorted into the ORF group, with uncertain function. V lost 0 bases to trimming and J lost 6 bases; unmatched junction nucleotides: 6. This CDR3 is 16 amino acids long. The DNA for the CDR3 is TGCGCCAGCAGTCAATCTGGGGACAGGGAAGGTCAGCCCCAGCATTTT. It is translated as CASSQSGDREGQPQHF.

The rearrangement joins TRBV28 to TRBJ2-1; D not certain. Germline CDR1 and CDR2: MDHEN and SYDVKM. The V and J ends lost 3 bases and 8 bases respectively, with 14 bases between them. The CDR3 spans 14 residues. CDR3 sequence (DNA): TGTGCCAGCAGTTTGAGTCCACCTCTTGATGAGCAGTTCTTC. It translates to CASSLSPPLDEQFF.

The chain joins TRBV5-4 to TRBJ2-4, with 8 bases lining up with TRBD2. With V trimmed by 4 bases and J by 9 bases, 6 bases remained unmatched. Germline V gene sequence: CDR1 SGHNT, CDR2 YYREEE (reference sequence). The CDR3 extends over 13 amino acids. The CDR3 loop reads CASSLTSVGIQYF. The CDR3 DNA sequence: TGTGCCAGCAGCCTGACTAGCGTGGGCATTCAGTACTTC.

The chain couples TRBV15 to TRBJ1-6; TRBD1 aligns across 8 bases. V gave up 6 bases and J gave up 6 bases; unmatched junction bases: 7. The CDR3 sequence is 15 residues long. Per the germline V gene, CDR1 is LNHNV and CDR2 is YYDKDF (reference sequence). The CDR3 region has the DNA TGTGCCACCAGAAGGACAGGGTCTCCTAATTCACCCCTCCACTTT. Translation gives CATRRTGSPNSPLHF.

The rearrangement links TRBV7-9 to TRBJ1-2, with 9 bases aligning to TRBD1. Germline V gene sequence: CDR1 SEHNR, CDR2 FQNEAQ (reference sequence). The CDR3 length is 13 residues. Trimming took 5 bases from V and 4 from J; bases not matched to a gene: 2. DNA of the CDR3: TGTGCCAGCAGCCGGGACAGGGTCTATGGCTACACCTTC. It specifies CASSRDRVYGYTF.

The J gene is TRBJ2-3, the V gene TRBV7-2; D is possibly TRBD2 (6 bases). The germline gives CDR1 SGHTA, CDR2 FQGNSA. V was trimmed by 5 bases and J by 0 bases, leaving 15 bases between them. This CDR3 is 16 amino acids long. The CDR3 bases are TGTGCCAGCAGCCCAAGGACGGGGACTAGCACAGATACGCAGTATTTT. Translation gives CASSPRTGTSTDTQYF.

The genes are TRBV5-4 and TRBJ1-5; the D gene is possibly TRBD1 (6 bases). The germline V and J ends were trimmed by 0 bases and 4 bases, with 14 bases remaining between them. CDR3 length: 16 residues. Germline CDR1 SGHNT, CDR2 YYREEE (reference sequence). This CDR3 is CASSLDGGGSNQPQHF. As DNA, the CDR3 is TGTGCCAGCAGCTTGGACGGAGGGGGATCAAATCAGCCCCAGCATTTT.

The table lists this clone with a few counts. The V and J genes are TRBV27 and TRBJ2-1, with D unclear. V was clipped by 8 bases and J by 2 bases, with 7 bases between them. Germline V gene sequence: CDR1 MNHEY, CDR2 SMNVEV (reference sequence). This CDR3 is built from 12 residues. The CDR3 DNA sequence: TGTGCCAGCTCCGAGCCCTACAATGAGCAGTTCTTC. Residues: CASSEPYNEQFF.

V is TRBV19 and J is TRBJ1-2; tentative D call: TRBD1 (5 bases). V lost 2 bases and J 7 bases, leaving 17 bases between the germline ends. The germline V gene has CDR1 LNHDA and CDR2 SQIVND (reference sequence). The CDR3 runs to 15 residues. DNA of the CDR3: TGTGCCAGTAGTATATCTCGCCAGGGTGATTTTGGCTACACCTTC. This translates into CASSISRQGDFGYTF.

The CDR3 DNA sequence: TGTGCCTGGTTTGGGGAGCGCCCGAACACCGGGGAGCTGTTTTTT. Encoded protein: CAWFGERPNTGELFF. The V gene is TRBV30, the J gene TRBJ2-2, with D possibly matching TRBD2 (5 bases). The CDR3 is made up of 15 amino acids. Germline V gene sequence: CDR1 GTSNPN, CDR2 SVGIG (reference sequence). V was pared by 5 bases and J by 0 bases, with 13 bases between.

CDR3 DNA sequence: TGTGCCAGCAGTTTACCGGACTACGAGCAGTACTTC. Residues: CASSLPDYEQYF. The J gene is TRBJ2-7, the V gene TRBV28; D unclear. The V end was cut by 2 bases, the J end by 3 bases, with 5 bases between. The germline V gene has CDR1 MDHEN and CDR2 SYDVKM. The CDR3 covers 12 residues.

This chain uses TRBV18 with TRBJ2-7; 8 nucleotides align to TRBD1. Germline-derived CDR1 and CDR2 are KGHSH and LQKENI. This CDR3 comprises 14 residues. J was trimmed by 5 bases and V by 2 bases; bases with no gene match: 5. CDR3 sequence reads: CASSPRTGIHEQYF. Written as DNA, the CDR3 is TGTGCCAGCTCACCAAGGACAGGGATCCACGAGCAGTACTTC.

The chain carries TRBV5-4 and TRBJ2-7, with 8 positions matching TRBD2. The CDR3 is 15 residues long. Germline values: CDR1 SGHNT, CDR2 YYREEE (reference sequence). V was pared by 8 bases and J by 2 bases, with 12 bases of the junction left unmatched. The CDR3 loop reads CASSRGGGITYEQYF. CDR3 nucleotides: TGTGCCAGTTCGAGGGGCGGGGGGATTACCTACGAGCAGTACTTC.